This TCR beta chain emerged from a study of cytomegalovirus exposure and HLA in healthy donors. General study findings and limits: Confirmation was obtained in vitro that a few CMV-associated chains are specific for CMV antigens. A later analysis reported that several of the most significant clusters appeared to be linked to common viral pathogens, among them Epstein-Barr virus.

About this clone: Its antigen remains unidentified.

Both 60 Vbeta primers and 13 Jbeta primers went into the PCR. In the source study's methods: Counted up in a later analysis, unique TCR beta chains came to 60 million to 95 million, with about 10 million shared. Measured with immunoSEQ multiplex PCR; TCRdb has only the in-frame clones, and not every one. V, J and clone size derive from that table, while D and trimming were established from the DNA sequence. The table has about 210,000 clones, about 85% seen once; the top ten hold 0.9% to 1.2%. The sequencing sample was made of PBMCs. The origin of this receptor is a boy aged 2 to 10 in good health and CMV-seronegative.

CDR3 loop: CASSLGVVGLAGGPYNEQFF. Here the CDR3 DNA reads TGCGCCAGCAGCTTGGGCGTGGTCGGGCTAGCGGGGGGGCCCTACAATGAGCAGTTCTTC. The chain carries TRBV5-1 and TRBJ2-1; 12 bases are a match to TRBD2. This CDR3 region has 20 residues. The junction had 12 bases not matched to a gene; V was cut back by 0 bases and J by 2 bases. CDR1 and CDR2 (germline): SGHRS, YFSETQ.